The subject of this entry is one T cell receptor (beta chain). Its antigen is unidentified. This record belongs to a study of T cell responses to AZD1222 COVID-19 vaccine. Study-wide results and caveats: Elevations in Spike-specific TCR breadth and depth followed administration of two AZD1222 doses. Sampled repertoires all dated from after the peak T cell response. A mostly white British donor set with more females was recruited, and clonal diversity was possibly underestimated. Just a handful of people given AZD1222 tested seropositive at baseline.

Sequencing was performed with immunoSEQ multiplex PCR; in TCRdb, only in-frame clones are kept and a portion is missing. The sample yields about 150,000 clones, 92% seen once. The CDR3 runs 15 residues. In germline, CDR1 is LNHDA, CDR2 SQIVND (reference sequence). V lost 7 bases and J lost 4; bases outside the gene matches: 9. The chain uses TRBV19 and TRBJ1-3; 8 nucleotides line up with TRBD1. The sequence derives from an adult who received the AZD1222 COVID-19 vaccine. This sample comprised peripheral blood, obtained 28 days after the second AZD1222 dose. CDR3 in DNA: TGTGCCAGTACGAGACAGGGGTCGCTAGGAAACACCATATATTTT. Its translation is CASTRQGSLGNTIYF.